The 31 T cell receptor beta chains given below trace back to one sample, sequenced in a study of blood T cell repertoires in COVID-19. Method: immunoSEQ multiplex PCR; TCRdb's copy keeps in-frame clones and lacks some. The data contain 350,000 to 400,000 clones, over 75% of them singletons. Sequenced material: PBMCs or T cells enriched from blood (not recorded which). Receptor source: a man aged 35-49 years in a cohort exposed to, infected with or recovered from COVID-19 (not recorded which).

V and J are TRBV11-1 and TRBJ2-1; D is undetermined. The length of the CDR3 is 13 residues. The V and J ends lost 1 base and 9 bases respectively, with 10 bases between them. The germline V gene encodes CDR1 SGHAT and CDR2 FQDESV (reference sequence). The CDR3 here is CASSLVGATEQFF. The CDR3 DNA is TGTGCCAGCAGCTTAGTAGGAGCTACTGAGCAGTTCTTC.

The chain carries TRBV28 and TRBJ1-1, with D perhaps TRBD1 (5 bases). Germline V gene sequence: CDR1 MDHEN, CDR2 SYDVKM. The V end lost 4 bases, the J end lost 4 bases, and 10 bases lay between the germline ends. The CDR3 consists of 13 residues. The CDR3 DNA sequence: TGTGCCAGCAGTTCCGCCAGGGCCACTGAAGCTTTCTTT. This sequence encodes CASSSARATEAFF.

V is TRBV28 and J is TRBJ1-3; 7 bases agree with TRBD1. V was pared by 4 bases and J by 10 bases, with 19 bases of the junction left unmatched. There are 17 residues in the CDR3. Germline CDR1 is MDHEN and CDR2 is SYDVKM. Here the CDR3 DNA reads TGTGCCAGCAGTTCAAGCCAGGAGGGGGCAAGGTCGAGGACCATATATTTT. Translating gives CASSSSQEGARSRTIYF.

The genes are TRBV28 and TRBJ1-5; possible D gene TRBD1, 6 bases. The V end lost 7 bases, the J end lost 2 bases, and 9 bases lay between the germline ends. Germline loops: CDR1 MDHEN, CDR2 SYDVKM. This CDR3 region has 13 residues. The CDR3 region has the DNA TGTGCCAGCACCAGGGGTGGCAATCAGCCCCAGCATTTT. Its translation is CASTRGGNQPQHF.

The V gene is TRBV4-2, the J gene TRBJ1-1; 7 positions agree with TRBD1. Germline values: CDR1 LGHNA, CDR2 YNFKEQ. V trimming: 0 bases; J trimming: 2 bases; junction bases outside the gene matches: 3. The CDR3 extends over 15 amino acids. CDR3 DNA sequence: TGTGCCAGCAGCCAAGAACAGGGGCCCAACACTGAAGCTTTCTTT. Translated, it gives CASSQEQGPNTEAFF.

This chain joins TRBV19 and TRBJ1-2, with a weak D call TRBD1 (5 bases). The germline CDR1 and CDR2 sequences are LNHDA and SQIVND (reference sequence). Trimming cost V 0 bases and J 8 bases, with 7 bases left between them. The CDR3 sequence is 12 residues long. CDR3 amino acids: CASSIEDRGYTF. The DNA for the CDR3 is TGTGCCAGTAGTATAGAAGACAGAGGCTACACCTTC.

V is TRBV29-1 and J is TRBJ2-2, with TRBD1 matching over 9 bases. Per germline, CDR1 SQVTM and CDR2 ANQGSEA. CDR3 length: 14 amino acids. Trimming at V came to 6 bases and at J to 4 bases, leaving 6 bases not matched to a gene. The DNA of the CDR3 is TGCAGCGTGCGCCGACAGGGGGGCACCGGGGAGCTGTTTTTT. Amino acids: CSVRRQGGTGELFF.

The chain combines TRBV11-2 with TRBJ2-5; 7 bases match TRBD2. Germline V gene lookup returns CDR1 SGHAT and CDR2 FQNNGV. The CDR3 is 15 residues long. V was pared by 0 bases and J by 3 bases, with 4 bases of the junction left unmatched. CDR3: CASSLDRRGEETQYF. CDR3 bases: TGTGCCAGCAGCTTAGATCGTCGGGGGGAAGAGACCCAGTACTTC. Combining the CDR3 with reference TRBV11-2 and TRBJ2-5 gives the whole variable domain EAGVAQSPRYKIIEKRQSVAFWCNPISGHATLYWYQQILGQGPKLLIQFQNNGVVDDSQLPKDRFSAERLKGVDSTLKIQPAKLEDSAVYLCASSLDRRGEETQYFGPGTRLLVL.

This sequence joins TRBV2 and TRBJ1-3; D is undetermined. The V end lost 9 bases, the J end lost 0 bases, and 12 bases lay between the germline ends. This CDR3 region has 14 residues. CDR1 SNHLY and CDR2 FYNNEI come from the germline V gene. The CDR3 region has the DNA TGTGCCAGTGCCCCCACGGGCTCTGGAAACACCATATATTTT. It codes for CASAPTGSGNTIYF.

The chain carries TRBV7-2 and TRBJ1-6; D ambiguous. Germline V gene lookup returns CDR1 SGHTA and CDR2 FQGNSA. Trimming stripped 5 bases from V and 9 bases from J, with 20 bases between. The CDR3 is 16 residues long. The CDR3 nucleotides are TGTGCCAGCAGCCATCCCACCGGGAGGTCCGGTTCACCCCTCCACTTT. Translated: CASSHPTGRSGSPLHF.

The V and J genes are TRBV10-3 and TRBJ2-2; D uncertain. CDR3 size: 14 residues. Germline values: CDR1 ENHRY, CDR2 SYGVKD. Trimming took off 6 bases at V and 0 bases at J, with 8 bases between the two ends. This CDR3 reads CAIRGPTNTGELFF. CDR3 nucleotide sequence: TGTGCCATCAGGGGCCCCACGAACACCGGGGAGCTGTTTTTT.

This chain joins TRBV3-1 (or the pseudogene TRBV3-2) and TRBJ1-2, with D perhaps matching TRBD1 (5 bases). Germline-derived CDR1 and CDR2 are LGHDT and YNNKEL (reference sequence). V gave up 1 base and J gave up 8 bases, with 11 bases separating them. This CDR3 region has 13 residues. CDR3 bases: TGTGCCAGCAGCCAAGGCGGGGCTGCGGGCTACACCTTC. It is translated as CASSQGGAAGYTF.

This rearrangement joins TRBV5-6 to TRBJ2-2; TRBD2 agrees at 7 bases. The ends lost 5 bases at V and 7 bases at J; junction bases unmatched: 8. This CDR3 is 14 amino acids long. The V gene's germline CDR1 is SGHDT and CDR2 YYEEEE. This CDR3 is CASRATAGDGELFF. The DNA of the CDR3 is TGTGCCAGCAGGGCGACCGCGGGGGACGGGGAGCTGTTTTTT.

In DNA, the CDR3 is TGCGCCAGCAGCTTCGATATTACAGGGCTGAGCTCCTACGAGCAGTACTTC. This encodes CASSFDITGLSSYEQYF. The chain combines TRBV5-1 with TRBJ2-7; maybe TRBD1 (6 bases). The CDR3 has 17 residues. CDR1 and CDR2 (germline): SGHRS, YFSETQ. Between the trimmed V and J ends, which lost 2 bases and 0 bases, there was a span of 18 bases.

This rearrangement joins TRBV18 to TRBJ2-7; D call uncertain. V was pared by 0 bases and J by 7 bases, with 10 bases between. Germline V gives CDR1 KGHSH, CDR2 LQKENI. The CDR3 runs 13 residues. In DNA form, the CDR3 reads TGTGCCAGCTCACCACCGTCGACGGGTGAGCAGTACTTC. Translated, it gives CASSPPSTGEQYF.

This clone was seen only once. The genes are TRBV19 and TRBJ1-1; TRBD1 matches 7 bases. The V and J ends lost 7 bases and 1 base, in that order; junction bases with no gene match: 12. From germline, CDR1 is LNHDA and CDR2 SQIVND (reference sequence). This CDR3 comprises 16 residues. The CDR3 DNA sequence: TGTGCCAGTACCACTTTTCCCGACAGGGCGAACACTGAAGCTTTCTTT. Translating gives CASTTFPDRANTEAFF. The whole variable domain, filled in from reference TRBV19 and TRBJ1-1, reads DGGITQSPKYLFRKEGQNVTLSCEQNLNHDAMYWYRQDPGQGLRLIYYSQIVNDFQKGDIAEGYSVSREKKESFPLTVTSAQKNPTAFYLCASTTFPDRANTEAFFGQGTRLTVV.

The chain employs TRBV5-4 and TRBJ2-1, with D maybe TRBD2 (6 bases). Trimming took 0 bases from V and 1 from J, leaving 14 bases between them. The CDR3 extends over 17 amino acids. Germline V gene lookup returns CDR1 SGHNT and CDR2 YYREEE (reference sequence). Written as DNA, the CDR3 is TGTGCCAGCAGCTTGGGGGCCCGGGAGAATTCCTACAATGAGCAGTTCTTC. This translates into CASSLGARENSYNEQFF.

The gene calls are TRBV28 and TRBJ1-1; 7 bases match TRBD1. The V and J ends lost 6 bases and 4 bases, in that order; junction bases with no gene match: 11. Germline CDR1 reads MDHEN; CDR2 reads SYDVKM. This CDR3 has 15 residues. CDR3 nucleotides: TGTGCCAGCAGCTTGAACAGGGGTGGGGTCACTGAAGCTTTCTTT. This gives the protein CASSLNRGGVTEAFF. The complete variable domain, with remaining parts taken from reference TRBV28 and TRBJ1-1, reads DVKVTQSSRYLVKRTGEKVFLECVQDMDHENMFWYRQDPGLGLRLIYFSYDVKMKEKGDIPEGYSVSREKKERFSLILESASTNQTSMYLCASSLNRGGVTEAFFGQGTRLTVV.

The rearrangement uses TRBV29-1 and TRBJ1-1; D not resolved. The ends were cut back, 7 bases at V and 6 bases at J, with 18 bases in the middle. This CDR3 contains 13 residues. CDR1 and CDR2 from the germline V gene are SQVTM and ANQGSEA. CDR3 nucleotide sequence: TGCAGCGCAGGTTCCGGGGTAAGCCCTGAAGCTTTCTTT. Amino acid sequence: CSAGSGVSPEAFF.

V and J are TRBV5-1 and TRBJ2-1, with TRBD2 matching over 11 bases. With 4 bases clipped from V and 7 bases from J, the junction kept 10 bases outside the gene matches. Germline values: CDR1 SGHRS, CDR2 YFSETQ. The CDR3 spans 16 residues. CDR3 nucleotides: TGCGCCAGCAGCCACCCGGGACTAGCGGTCCTAAATGAGCAGTTCTTC. Translation: CASSHPGLAVLNEQFF. The variable domain in full, with the rest retrieved from reference TRBV5-1 and TRBJ2-1, is KAGVTQTPRYLIKTRGQQVTLSCSPISGHRSVSWYQQTPGQGLQFLFEYFSETQRNKGNFPGRFSGRQFSNSRSEMNVSTLELGDSALYLCASSHPGLAVLNEQFFGPGTRLTVL.

V and J are TRBV11-2 and TRBJ2-7, with TRBD1 as a possible D gene (6 bases). V was pared by 6 bases and J by 0 bases, with 12 bases between. The CDR3 consists of 14 residues. CDR1 is SGHAT and CDR2 is FQNNGV in the germline V gene. CDR3 nucleotide sequence: TGTGCCAGCAGACCGGGACACAGCTCCTACGAGCAGTACTTC. Translation gives CASRPGHSSYEQYF. Based on the CDR3 plus reference TRBV11-2 and TRBJ2-7, the full variable domain is EAGVAQSPRYKIIEKRQSVAFWCNPISGHATLYWYQQILGQGPKLLIQFQNNGVVDDSQLPKDRFSAERLKGVDSTLKIQPAKLEDSAVYLCASRPGHSSYEQYFGPGTRLTVT.

Remarks on this clone: The sample has other DNA sequences that encode this CDR3 too. The rearrangement uses TRBV5-1 and TRBJ2-1; 10 positions agree with TRBD1. The V gene's germline CDR1 is SGHRS and CDR2 YFSETQ. The CDR3 contains 14 residues. The junction had 7 bases not matched to a gene; V was cut back by 4 bases and J by 9 bases. The CDR3 nucleotides are TGCGCCAGCAGCCTTAGACAGGGGGCGGGTGAGCAGTTCTTC. Its translation is CASSLRQGAGEQFF.

The chain has TRBV20-1 and TRBJ2-1; 7 bases are shared with TRBD2. J was trimmed by 4 bases and V by 3 bases; bases with no gene match: 9. This CDR3 is built from 15 residues. From germline, CDR1 is DFQATT and CDR2 SNEGSKA (reference sequence). The CDR3 spells CSASFREVGYNEQFF. CDR3 nucleotides: TGCAGTGCTAGTTTTCGGGAGGTGGGGTACAATGAGCAGTTCTTC.

As DNA, the CDR3 is TGTGCCAGCAGCTTAGGGGGACTAGCGGGAGGCGGGGATACGCAGTATTTT. Its protein is CASSLGGLAGGGDTQYF. The chain combines TRBV5-5 with TRBJ2-3, with 15 bases aligning to TRBD2. The V gene's germline CDR1 is SGHKS and CDR2 YYEKEE (reference sequence). This CDR3 has 17 amino acids. V was clipped by 2 bases and J by 6 bases; unmatched bases: 7.

This chain uses TRBV27 with TRBJ2-5; D might be TRBD2 (5 bases). V was pared by 1 base and J by 4 bases, with 10 bases between. Germline values: CDR1 MNHEY, CDR2 SMNVEV (reference sequence). The CDR3 loop spans 14 amino acids. The CDR3 protein is CASSLYGLGETQYF. CDR3 bases: TGTGCCAGCAGTTTATACGGACTTGGAGAGACCCAGTACTTC.

This clone showed up just once. The chain carries TRBV2 and TRBJ2-1; 9 nucleotides match TRBD2. The CDR3 is 14 residues long. Looked up from germline, CDR1 is SNHLY and CDR2 is FYNNEI. The V segment lost 8 bases and the J segment 0 bases; nucleotides outside the gene matches: 2. CDR3 DNA: TGTGCCAGCGCGGGAGGGTCCTCCTACAATGAGCAGTTCTTC. Residues: CASAGGSSYNEQFF. The variable domain in full, with the rest retrieved from reference TRBV2 and TRBJ2-1, is EPEVTQTPSHQVTQMGQEVILRCVPISNHLYFYWYRQILGQKVEFLVSFYNNEISEKSEIFDDQFSVERPDGSNFTLKIRSTKLEDSAMYFCASAGGSSYNEQFFGPGTRLTVL.

V is TRBV28 and J is TRBJ1-2, with a weak D call TRBD1 (6 bases). This CDR3 has 13 amino acids. Germline V CDR1 and CDR2: MDHEN, SYDVKM. Trimming stripped 5 bases from V and 4 bases from J, with 11 bases between. CDR3 in DNA: TGTGCCAGCAGTGACAGGAATCCCTATGGCTACACCTTC. As protein: CASSDRNPYGYTF.

V usage is TRBV28 and J usage is TRBJ1-2; TRBD1 matches at 10 bases. J was trimmed by 3 bases and V by 5 bases; bases with no gene match: 9. CDR1 and CDR2 from the germline V gene are MDHEN and SYDVKM. CDR3 length equals 16 residues. In DNA, the CDR3 is TGTGCCAGCAGTAACTCCCCCGGGACAGGGGACTATGGCTACACCTTC. Protein sequence: CASSNSPGTGDYGYTF.

This CDR3 is CASSEPGGSEKLFF. The CDR3 bases are TGTGCCAGCAGTGAACCCGGAGGATCGGAAAAACTGTTTTTT. The chain carries TRBV6-1 and TRBJ1-4; no clear D. The germline V gene encodes CDR1 MNHNS and CDR2 SASEGT. V was cut by 2 bases and J by 8 bases, with 12 bases left in between. This CDR3 comprises 14 residues.

The J gene is TRBJ2-2, the V gene TRBV3-1 (or the pseudogene TRBV3-2); tentative D call: TRBD1 (6 bases). The germline gives CDR1 LGHDT, CDR2 YNNKEL (reference sequence). The CDR3 is made up of 15 amino acids. Trimming stripped 4 bases from V and 1 base from J, with 10 bases between. The DNA of the CDR3 is TGTGCCAGCAGCCGCAGGACAGTGAACACCGGGGAGCTGTTTTTT. This sequence encodes CASSRRTVNTGELFF.

CDR3 sequence: CASSFSDNTEAFF. The CDR3 DNA follows: TGCGCCAGCAGCTTCTCAGATAACACTGAAGCTTTCTTT. The chain joins TRBV5-1 to TRBJ1-1; D not certain. Germline V lookup: CDR1 SGHRS, CDR2 YFSETQ. Trimming left V 2 bases short and J 2 bases short, with 7 bases between. The CDR3 loop spans 13 amino acids.